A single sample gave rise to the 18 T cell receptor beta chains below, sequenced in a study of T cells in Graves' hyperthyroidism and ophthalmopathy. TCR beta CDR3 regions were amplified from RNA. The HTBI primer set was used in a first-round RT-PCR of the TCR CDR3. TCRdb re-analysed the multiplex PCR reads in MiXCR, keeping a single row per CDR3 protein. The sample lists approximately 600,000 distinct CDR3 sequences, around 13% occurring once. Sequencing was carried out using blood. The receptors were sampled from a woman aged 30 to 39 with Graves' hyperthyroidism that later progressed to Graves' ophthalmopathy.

The CDR3 protein is CASSLDRLLSTF. The DNA of the CDR3 is TGTGCCAGCAGCTTAGACAGGCTTTTATCAACCTTC. The chain employs TRBV7-9 and TRBJ1-2; perhaps TRBD1 as D (5 bases). There are 12 residues in the CDR3. V shed 1 base and J shed 14 bases, with 14 bases lying between them. Germline values: CDR1 SEHNR, CDR2 FQNEAQ (reference sequence).

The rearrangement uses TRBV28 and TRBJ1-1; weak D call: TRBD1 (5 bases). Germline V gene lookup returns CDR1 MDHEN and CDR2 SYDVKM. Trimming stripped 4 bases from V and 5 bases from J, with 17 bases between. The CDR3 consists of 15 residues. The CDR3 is CASSSPRGGGTEAFF. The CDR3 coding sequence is TGTGCCAGCAGTTCCCCTCGGGGCGGAGGGACTGAAGCTTTCTTT. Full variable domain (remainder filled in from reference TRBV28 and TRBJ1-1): DVKVTQSSRYLVKRTGEKVFLECVQDMDHENMFWYRQDPGLGLRLIYFSYDVKMKEKGDIPEGYSVSREKKERFSLILESASTNQTSMYLCASSSPRGGGTEAFFGQGTRLTVV.

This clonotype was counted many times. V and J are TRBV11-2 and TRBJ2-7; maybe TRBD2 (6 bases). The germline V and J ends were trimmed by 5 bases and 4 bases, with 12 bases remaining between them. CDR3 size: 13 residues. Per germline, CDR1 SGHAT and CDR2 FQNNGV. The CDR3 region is CASSAPGRYEQYF. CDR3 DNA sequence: TGTGCCAGCAGCGCCCCAGGGAGGTACGAGCAGTACTTC.

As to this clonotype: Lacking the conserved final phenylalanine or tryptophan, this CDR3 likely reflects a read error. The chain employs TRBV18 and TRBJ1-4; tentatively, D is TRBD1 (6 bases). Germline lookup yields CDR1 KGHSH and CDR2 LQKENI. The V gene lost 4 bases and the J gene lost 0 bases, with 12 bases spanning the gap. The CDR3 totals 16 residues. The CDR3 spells CASSQQEGATNEKLFY. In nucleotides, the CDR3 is TGTGCCAGCTCACAACAGGAGGGGGCAACTAATGAAAAACTGTTTTAT.

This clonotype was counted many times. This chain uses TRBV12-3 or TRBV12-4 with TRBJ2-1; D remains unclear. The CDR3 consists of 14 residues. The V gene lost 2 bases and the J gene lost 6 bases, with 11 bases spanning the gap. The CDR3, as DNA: TGTGCCAGCAGTTTACTAGATTGGGTCAATGAGCAGTTCTTC. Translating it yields CASSLLDWVNEQFF.

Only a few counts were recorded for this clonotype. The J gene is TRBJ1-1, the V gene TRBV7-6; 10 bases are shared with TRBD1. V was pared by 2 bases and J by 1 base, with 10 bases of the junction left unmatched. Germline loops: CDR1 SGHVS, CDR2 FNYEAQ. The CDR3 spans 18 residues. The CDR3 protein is CASSLIGDRGPSNTEAFF. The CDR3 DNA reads TGTGCCAGCAGCTTAATCGGGGACAGGGGCCCCTCGAACACTGAAGCTTTCTTT. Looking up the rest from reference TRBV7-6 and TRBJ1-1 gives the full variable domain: GAGVSQSPRYKVTKRGQDVALRCDPISGHVSLYWYRQALGQGPEFLTYFNYEAQQDKSGLPNDRFSAERPEGSISTLTIQRTEQRDSAMYRCASSLIGDRGPSNTEAFFGQGTRLTVV.

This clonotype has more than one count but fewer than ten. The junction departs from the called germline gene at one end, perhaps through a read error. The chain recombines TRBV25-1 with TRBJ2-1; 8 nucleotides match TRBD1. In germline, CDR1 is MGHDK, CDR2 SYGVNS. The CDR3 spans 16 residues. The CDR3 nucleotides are TGTGCCAGCACCCCCGATCAGGGGGCATCCTACAATAAGCAGTTCTTC. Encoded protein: CASTPDQGASYNKQFF.

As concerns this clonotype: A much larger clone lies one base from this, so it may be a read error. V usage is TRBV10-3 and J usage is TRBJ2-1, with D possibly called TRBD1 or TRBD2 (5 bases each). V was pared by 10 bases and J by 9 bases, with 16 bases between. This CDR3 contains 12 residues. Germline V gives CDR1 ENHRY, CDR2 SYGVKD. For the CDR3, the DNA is TGTGCCAGCAGGCAAATTGGGGGTGAGCAGTTCTTC. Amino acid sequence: CASRQIGGEQFF.

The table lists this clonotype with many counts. CDR3 residues: CASSKVGKTEAFF. DNA of the CDR3: TGTGCCAGCAGTAAAGTAGGGAAGACTGAAGCTTTCTTT. V and J are TRBV6-2 or TRBV6-3 and TRBJ1-1; D unclear. Germline V lookup: CDR1 MNHEY, CDR2 SVGEGT. V lost 5 bases and J lost 5, with 12 bases in between. The CDR3 extends over 13 amino acids.

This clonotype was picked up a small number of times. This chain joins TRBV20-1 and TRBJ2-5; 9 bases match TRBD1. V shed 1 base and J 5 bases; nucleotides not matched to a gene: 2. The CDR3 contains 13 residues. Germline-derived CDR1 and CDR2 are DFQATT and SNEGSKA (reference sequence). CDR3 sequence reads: CSARVQGAETQYF. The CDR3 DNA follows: TGCAGTGCTAGAGTACAGGGGGCCGAGACCCAGTACTTC.

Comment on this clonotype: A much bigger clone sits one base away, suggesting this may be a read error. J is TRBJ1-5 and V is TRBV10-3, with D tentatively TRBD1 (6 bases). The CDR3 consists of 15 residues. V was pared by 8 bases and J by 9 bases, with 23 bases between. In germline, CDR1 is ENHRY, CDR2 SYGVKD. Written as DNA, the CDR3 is TGTGCCATCTCCCGGGATGGGACATCAACGTTGCCCCAGCATTTT. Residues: CAISRDGTSTLPQHF.

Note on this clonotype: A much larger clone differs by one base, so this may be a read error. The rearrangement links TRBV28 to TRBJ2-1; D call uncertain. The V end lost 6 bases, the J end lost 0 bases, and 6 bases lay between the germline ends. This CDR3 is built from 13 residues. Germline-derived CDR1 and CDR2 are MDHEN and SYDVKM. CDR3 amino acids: CASRMSSYNEQFF. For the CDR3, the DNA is TGTGCCAGCAGGATGAGCTCCTACAATGAGCAGTTCTTC.

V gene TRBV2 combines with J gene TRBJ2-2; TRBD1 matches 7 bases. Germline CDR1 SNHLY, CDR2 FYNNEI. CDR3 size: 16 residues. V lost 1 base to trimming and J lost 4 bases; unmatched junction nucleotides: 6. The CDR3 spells CASSEVGTASTGELFF. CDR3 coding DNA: TGTGCCAGCAGTGAAGTCGGGACAGCGAGCACCGGGGAGCTGTTTTTT.

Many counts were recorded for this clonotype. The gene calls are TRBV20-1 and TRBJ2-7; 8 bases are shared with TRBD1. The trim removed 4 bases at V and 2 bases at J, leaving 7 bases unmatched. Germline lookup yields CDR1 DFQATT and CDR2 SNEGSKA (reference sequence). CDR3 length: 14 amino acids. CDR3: CSATTGTGPYEQYF. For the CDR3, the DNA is TGCAGTGCTACGACCGGGACAGGTCCCTACGAGCAGTACTTC.

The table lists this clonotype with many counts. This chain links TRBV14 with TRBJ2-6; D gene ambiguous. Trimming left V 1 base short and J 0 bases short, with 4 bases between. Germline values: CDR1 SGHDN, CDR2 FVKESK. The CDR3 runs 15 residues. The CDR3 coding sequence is TGTGCCAGCAGCCAAGGAGCCTCTGGGGCCAACGTCCTGACTTTC. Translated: CASSQGASGANVLTF.

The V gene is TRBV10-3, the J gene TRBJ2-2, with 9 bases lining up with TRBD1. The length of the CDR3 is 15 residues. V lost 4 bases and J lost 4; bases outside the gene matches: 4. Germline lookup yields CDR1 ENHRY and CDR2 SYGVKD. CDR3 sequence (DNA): TGTGCCATCAGTGTCTGGGACAGGGCCACCGGGGAGCTGTTTTTT. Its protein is CAISVWDRATGELFF.

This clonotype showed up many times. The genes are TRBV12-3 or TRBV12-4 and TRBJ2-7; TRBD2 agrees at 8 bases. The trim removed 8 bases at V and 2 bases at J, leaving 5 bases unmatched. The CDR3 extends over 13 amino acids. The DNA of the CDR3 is TGTGCCAGCGGGGCGGGAGGCGCCTACGAGCAGTACTTC. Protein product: CASGAGGAYEQYF.

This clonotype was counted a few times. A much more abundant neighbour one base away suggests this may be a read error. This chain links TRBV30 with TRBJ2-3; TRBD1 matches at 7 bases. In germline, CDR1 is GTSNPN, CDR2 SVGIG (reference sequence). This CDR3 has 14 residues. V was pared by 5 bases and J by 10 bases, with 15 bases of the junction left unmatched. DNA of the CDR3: TGTGCCTGGTATGCGACAGGGCTGGTACGTGCGCAGTATTTT. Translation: CAWYATGLVRAQYF.